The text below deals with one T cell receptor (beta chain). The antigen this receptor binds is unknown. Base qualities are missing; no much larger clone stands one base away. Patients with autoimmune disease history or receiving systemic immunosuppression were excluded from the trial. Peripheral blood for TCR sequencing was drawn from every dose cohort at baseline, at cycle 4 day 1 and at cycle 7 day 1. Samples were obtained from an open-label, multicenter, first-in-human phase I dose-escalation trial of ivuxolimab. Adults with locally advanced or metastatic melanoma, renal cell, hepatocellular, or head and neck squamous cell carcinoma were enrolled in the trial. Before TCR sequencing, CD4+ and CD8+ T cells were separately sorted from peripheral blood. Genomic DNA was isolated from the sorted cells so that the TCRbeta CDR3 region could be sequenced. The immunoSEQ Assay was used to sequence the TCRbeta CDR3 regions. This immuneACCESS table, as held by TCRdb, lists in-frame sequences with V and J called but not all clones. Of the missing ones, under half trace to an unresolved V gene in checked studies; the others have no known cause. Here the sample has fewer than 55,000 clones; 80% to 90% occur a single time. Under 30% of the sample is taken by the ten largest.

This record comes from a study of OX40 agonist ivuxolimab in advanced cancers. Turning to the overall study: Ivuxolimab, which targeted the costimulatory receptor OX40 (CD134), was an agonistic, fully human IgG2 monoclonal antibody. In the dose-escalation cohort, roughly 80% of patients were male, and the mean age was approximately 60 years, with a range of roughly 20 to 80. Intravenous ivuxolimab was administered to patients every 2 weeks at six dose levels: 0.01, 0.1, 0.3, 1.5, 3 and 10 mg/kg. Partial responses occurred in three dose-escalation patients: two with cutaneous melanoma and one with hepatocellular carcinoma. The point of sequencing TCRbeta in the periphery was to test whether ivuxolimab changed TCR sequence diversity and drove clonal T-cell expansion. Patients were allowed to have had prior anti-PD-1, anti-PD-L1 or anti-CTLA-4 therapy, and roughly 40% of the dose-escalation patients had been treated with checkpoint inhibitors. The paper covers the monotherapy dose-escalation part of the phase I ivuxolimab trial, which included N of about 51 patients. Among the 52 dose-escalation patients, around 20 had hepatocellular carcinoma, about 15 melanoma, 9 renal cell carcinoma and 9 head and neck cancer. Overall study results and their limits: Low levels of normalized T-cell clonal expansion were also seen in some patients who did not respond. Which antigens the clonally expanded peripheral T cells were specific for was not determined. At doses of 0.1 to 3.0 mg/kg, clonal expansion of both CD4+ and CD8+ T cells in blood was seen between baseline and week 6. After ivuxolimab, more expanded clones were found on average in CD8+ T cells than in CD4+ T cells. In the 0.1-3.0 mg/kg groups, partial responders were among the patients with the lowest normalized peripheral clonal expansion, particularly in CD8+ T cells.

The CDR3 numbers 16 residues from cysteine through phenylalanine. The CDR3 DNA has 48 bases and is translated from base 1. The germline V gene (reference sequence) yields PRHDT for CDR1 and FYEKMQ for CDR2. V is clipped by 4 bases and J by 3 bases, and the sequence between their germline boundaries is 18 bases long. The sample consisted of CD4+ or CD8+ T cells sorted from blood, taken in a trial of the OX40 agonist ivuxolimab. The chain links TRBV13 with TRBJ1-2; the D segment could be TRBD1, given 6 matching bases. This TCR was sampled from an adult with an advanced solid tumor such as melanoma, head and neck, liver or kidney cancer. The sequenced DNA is TGTGCCAGCAGCTCCATCTTAAGGGGGGTAGACTATGGCTACACCTTC. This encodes CASSSILRGVDYGYTF.